A single sample is the source of the 23 T cell receptor beta chains below, sequenced in a study of shared clonotypes between healthy human individuals. The naive CD8 subset, CD45RO-negative cells positively selected for CCR7, excluded terminally differentiated effector memory CD45RA+ cells. Sequencing used immunoSEQ multiplex PCR; TCRdb keeps in-frame clones, though not all of them. The sample yields about 2.2 million clones, over 85% seen once. The specimen was naive CD8+ T cells from PBMCs. The receptors stem from a young man in good health. Some clones in this sample may be carry-over from other donors' samples.

The CDR3 spells CASSLASGDTYNEQFF. The CDR3, as DNA: TGTGCCAGCAGCCTAGCTAGCGGGGACACCTACAATGAGCAGTTCTTC. J is TRBJ2-1 and V is TRBV4-2; 9 bases fit TRBD2. The germline V gene encodes CDR1 LGHNA and CDR2 YNFKEQ. Trimming cost V 4 bases and J 2 bases; bases outside gene matches: 6. The CDR3 consists of 16 residues.

This chain links TRBV13 with TRBJ2-5; perhaps TRBD1 as D (5 bases). V shed 5 bases and J shed 4 bases, with 23 bases lying between them. The CDR3 is 17 residues long. Per the germline V gene, CDR1 is PRHDT and CDR2 is FYEKMQ (reference sequence). This CDR3 reads CASSPAEQEGDSETQYF. Here the CDR3 DNA reads TGTGCCAGCAGCCCCGCCGAACAGGAAGGGGATTCAGAGACCCAGTACTTC.

Written as DNA, the CDR3 is TGCGCCAGCAGCTTTAAGCCGATGGAATCCGGCACCGGGGAGCTGTTTTTT. Its protein is CASSFKPMESGTGELFF. The J gene is TRBJ2-2, the V gene TRBV5-1, with D hard to call. The CDR3 extends over 17 amino acids. Per the germline V gene, CDR1 is SGHRS and CDR2 is YFSETQ. V was trimmed by 2 bases and J by 4 bases, leaving 18 bases between them.

Comment on this clone: This may come from a read error, since a much larger clone is one base off. Different DNA sequences within this sample yield the same CDR3. The chain joins TRBV12-5 to TRBJ2-5; possible D gene TRBD1, 6 bases. The length of the CDR3 is 16 residues. The V gene lost 4 bases and the J gene lost 1 base, with 16 bases spanning the gap. CDR1 and CDR2 from the germline V gene are LGHNT and FRNRAP. CDR3 loop: CASGSETGVPQETQYF. The CDR3 DNA reads as TGTGCTAGTGGTTCAGAGACAGGAGTACCCCAAGAGACCCAGTACTTC.

The chain combines TRBV30 with TRBJ1-1, with 8 bases that match TRBD1. Germline CDR1 GTSNPN, CDR2 SVGIG (reference sequence). After removal of 4 bases from V and 8 bases from J, the junction contained 9 bases not matched to a gene. The CDR3 is 13 amino acids. The CDR3 loop reads CAWKGRGRFEAFF. The CDR3 coding sequence is TGTGCCTGGAAGGGCAGGGGGCGTTTCGAAGCTTTCTTT.

The V and J genes are TRBV7-6 and TRBJ2-2, with 8 bases fitting TRBD2. Per the germline V gene, CDR1 is SGHVS and CDR2 is FNYEAQ. The V gene end was trimmed by 5 bases and the J gene end by 1 base; junction bases not matched to a gene: 3. The length of the CDR3 is 15 residues. The CDR3 protein is CASSQREMNTGELFF. DNA of the CDR3: TGTGCCAGCAGCCAGCGGGAGATGAACACCGGGGAGCTGTTTTTT.

Note on this clone: Here the CDR3 omits its conserved ending phenylalanine or tryptophan, so a read error is the likely source. This sequence joins TRBV28 and TRBJ1-2, with D possibly being TRBD1 (6 bases). Trimming removed 6 bases from V and 4 bases from J, with 24 bases in between. The CDR3 loop spans 17 amino acids. Germline CDR1 is MDHEN and CDR2 is SYDVKM. The CDR3 reads CASSGEDSDFYLYGYTL. CDR3 coding DNA: TGTGCCAGCAGCGGCGAGGACAGCGACTTTTACCTCTATGGCTACACCCTC.

As regards this clone: Because the CDR3's place on the DNA is in doubt, the DNA is left out and the CDR3 is given as listed by TCRdb. This CDR3 is CASKVFGAGLNYNTGELFF. The chain couples TRBV2 to TRBJ2-2. The CDR3 length equals 19 residues, ends included. CDR1 SNHLY and CDR2 FYNNEI come from the germline V gene.

The rearrangement uses TRBV7-9 and TRBJ1-2; D may be TRBD1 (5 bases). The germline V gene encodes CDR1 SEHNR and CDR2 FQNEAQ (reference sequence). CDR3 length: 17 amino acids. With 7 bases removed from V and 5 bases from J, the gap between germline ends came to 26 bases. CDR3 DNA: TGTGCCAGCATCCCATGGGGTCAGACAGTTTCCCCTTATGGCTACACCTTC. Translating gives CASIPWGQTVSPYGYTF.

The V gene is TRBV5-1, the J gene TRBJ2-1, with 8 bases lining up with TRBD2. CDR1 SGHRS and CDR2 YFSETQ come from the germline V gene. This CDR3 comprises 14 residues. The J segment lost 7 bases and the V segment lost 4 bases, leaving 7 bases of the junction unmatched. CDR3 in DNA: TGCGCCAGCAGCGTCGGGACTAGATTTAATGAGCAGTTCTTC. Its translation: CASSVGTRFNEQFF.

The gene calls are TRBV15 and TRBJ2-7, with TRBD2 identical over 14 bases. The V segment lost 5 bases and the J segment 6 bases; nucleotides outside the gene matches: 0. Germline V gene lookup returns CDR1 LNHNV and CDR2 YYDKDF (reference sequence). The CDR3 contains 13 residues. The CDR3 bases are TGTGCCACCAGCGGACTAGCGGGAGGCGAGCAGTACTTC. Translation: CATSGLAGGEQYF.

Comment on this clone: At the DNA level, this CDR3 is encoded by other sequences in the same sample as well. The chain has TRBV7-9 and TRBJ2-7; 7 positions match TRBD1. The CDR3 is 14 amino acids. Germline trimming cut 5 bases from V and 3 bases from J; bases unmatched to any gene: 7. Germline CDR1 SEHNR, CDR2 FQNEAQ (reference sequence). DNA for the CDR3: TGTGCCAGCAGCCGGACCGGGACAGTCTACGAGCAGTACTTC. It is translated as CASSRTGTVYEQYF.

This chain joins TRBV7-9 and TRBJ1-1; D gene uncertain. The CDR3 covers 13 residues. Looked up from germline, CDR1 is SEHNR and CDR2 is FQNEAQ (reference sequence). Deletions cut 5 bases from V and 1 base from J, with 8 bases between. The CDR3 DNA is TGTGCCAGCAGCCAATCCCCGAACACTGAAGCTTTCTTT. This gives the protein CASSQSPNTEAFF.

V usage is TRBV9 and J usage is TRBJ2-1; D possibly uses TRBD1 or TRBD2 (7 bases each). The CDR3 has 18 residues. Germline V gives CDR1 SGDLS, CDR2 YYNGEE. The V and J ends lost 1 base and 0 bases respectively, with 17 bases between them. The CDR3 here is CASSVTGAGQISYNEQFF. In nucleotides, the CDR3 is TGTGCCAGCAGCGTAACGGGAGCGGGACAGATCTCCTACAATGAGCAGTTCTTC.

A single count supports this clone. The J gene is TRBJ2-3, the V gene TRBV5-1; D ambiguous. CDR1 SGHRS and CDR2 YFSETQ come from the germline V gene. The V and J ends lost 3 bases and 6 bases respectively, with 14 bases between them. This CDR3 has 14 residues. The CDR3 is CASSSSSRRDTQYF. CDR3 bases: TGCGCCAGCAGCTCTTCCTCTAGGCGGGATACGCAGTATTTT.

The V call is TRBV27, the J call TRBJ2-7, with D possibly being TRBD1 (5 bases). Germline CDR1 reads MNHEY; CDR2 reads SMNVEV (reference sequence). The CDR3 has 13 residues. V was cut by 5 bases and J by 4 bases, with 12 bases left in between. CDR3 amino acids: CASSIRQLYEQYF. DNA for the CDR3: TGTGCCAGCAGTATTCGACAGTTGTACGAGCAGTACTTC.

The chain couples TRBV7-3 to TRBJ2-1; D is unresolved. CDR1 and CDR2 (germline): SGHTA, FQGTGA. V gave up 4 bases and J gave up 6 bases, with 13 bases separating them. The CDR3 sequence is 14 residues long. In DNA form, the CDR3 reads TGTGCCAGCAGCTCCTACGTGGTGGGCAATGAGCAGTTCTTC. Its translation: CASSSYVVGNEQFF. Filled out from reference TRBV7-3 and TRBJ2-1, the complete variable domain reads GAGVSQTPSNKVTEKGKYVELRCDPISGHTALYWYRQSLGQGPEFLIYFQGTGAADDSGLPNDRFFAVRPEGSVSTLKIQRTERGDSAVYLCASSSYVVGNEQFFGPGTRLTVL.

The genes are TRBV7-6 and TRBJ1-5; TRBD1 matches at 7 bases. The junction had 6 bases not matched to a gene; V was cut back by 2 bases and J by 5 bases. CDR1 is SGHVS and CDR2 is FNYEAQ in the germline V gene. The CDR3 is 15 residues long. This CDR3 reads CASSLRAQGDQPQHF. The CDR3 DNA follows: TGTGCCAGCAGCTTACGAGCGCAGGGGGATCAGCCCCAGCATTTT.

In DNA, the CDR3 is TGTGCCAGCTCACCACCGTTTCTGCTGGGGGGCTCCTACAATGAGCAGTTCTTC. Its protein product is CASSPPFLLGGSYNEQFF. The chain carries TRBV18 and TRBJ2-1; perhaps TRBD2 as D (6 bases). CDR1 and CDR2 (germline): KGHSH, LQKENI. The length of the CDR3 is 18 residues. V was shortened by 0 bases and J by 0 bases, with 15 bases between the two germline ends.

The CDR3 reads CASSLDNLLAKNIQYF. CDR3 DNA sequence: TGCGCCAGCAGCTTGGATAACCTCCTAGCCAAAAACATTCAGTACTTC. The J gene is TRBJ2-4, the V gene TRBV5-1; no clear D. Trimming pared 0 bases from V and 0 bases from J, leaving 10 bases between. The V gene's germline CDR1 is SGHRS and CDR2 YFSETQ. The CDR3 spans 16 residues.

This chain connects TRBV7-9 to TRBJ2-1; 10 nucleotides match TRBD2. V lost 1 base, J lost 9 bases, and 6 bases stayed unmatched. Per the germline V gene, CDR1 is SEHNR and CDR2 is FQNEAQ (reference sequence). CDR3 length: 15 amino acids. CDR3 region: CASSLDFSGRSEQFF. CDR3 bases: TGTGCCAGCAGCTTAGATTTTAGCGGGAGGAGTGAGCAGTTCTTC.

The rearrangement uses TRBV7-9 and TRBJ2-7, with a weak D call TRBD2 (6 bases). CDR3 length: 15 amino acids. Germline assignment: CDR1 SEHNR and CDR2 FQNEAQ (reference sequence). V gave up 4 bases and J gave up 0 bases, with 13 bases separating them. CDR3 in DNA: TGTGCCAGCAGCTCCCCTAGCGTAGTCTCCTACGAGCAGTACTTC. Translating it yields CASSSPSVVSYEQYF.

This clone has a handful of counts. Other DNA sequences from this sample encode an identical CDR3 as well. The gene calls are TRBV11-2 and TRBJ1-2, with a weak D call TRBD1 (5 bases). The CDR3 length is 14 residues. V lost 5 bases and J lost 8, with 18 bases in between. Germline V lookup: CDR1 SGHAT, CDR2 FQNNGV. Here the CDR3 reads CASSLGAGGYGYTF. In nucleotides, the CDR3 is TGTGCCAGCAGCCTCGGGGCCGGGGGGTACGGCTACACCTTC.